Following are 32 T cell receptor beta chains from one sample sequenced in a study of cytomegalovirus exposure and HLA in healthy donors. The PCR contained 60 Vbeta and 13 Jbeta primers. The table came from immunoSEQ multiplex PCR; TCRdb's copy has only in-frame clones and leaves some out. Among tens of thousands of clones, around 8% were seen once, and the ten largest hold 2.3%. Sequenced: PBMCs. The receptors stem from a man aged 45-65 years in good health and CMV-seronegative.

This clone was counted between two and nine times. The chain recombines TRBV30 with TRBJ2-2, with 7 bases that match TRBD1. CDR3 length: 15 amino acids. V lost 0 bases, J lost 3 bases, and 4 bases stayed unmatched. Germline CDR1 reads GTSNPN; CDR2 reads SVGIG (reference sequence). Written as DNA, the CDR3 is TGTGCCTGGAGTGTACTTGACAGGGACACCGGGGAGCTGTTTTTT. Its protein is CAWSVLDRDTGELFF.

The V and J genes are TRBV30 and TRBJ1-5; a possible D gene is TRBD1 (5 bases). The CDR3 is made up of 13 amino acids. Germline V lookup: CDR1 GTSNPN, CDR2 SVGIG (reference sequence). V shed 0 bases and J shed 6 bases, with 9 bases lying between them. As DNA, the CDR3 is TGTGCCTGGAGTGTACAGGAGAGTCAGCCCCAGCATTTT. This sequence encodes CAWSVQESQPQHF. Looking up the rest from reference TRBV30 and TRBJ1-5 gives the full variable domain: SQTIHQWPATLVQPVGSPLSLECTVEGTSNPNLYWYRQAAGRGLQLLFYSVGIGQISSEVPQNLSASRPQDRQFILSSKKLLLSDSGFYLCAWSVQESQPQHFGDGTRLSIL.

This chain joins TRBV7-9 and TRBJ2-5; 9 nucleotides align to TRBD1. The ends lost 4 bases at V and 11 bases at J; junction bases unmatched: 2. This CDR3 has 11 amino acids. The germline gives CDR1 SEHNR, CDR2 FQNEAQ (reference sequence). This CDR3 is CASSSGQGQYF. The DNA of the CDR3 is TGTGCCAGCAGCTCGGGACAGGGACAGTACTTC.

The rearrangement uses TRBV9 and TRBJ2-2; 7 bases align to TRBD2. The length of the CDR3 is 14 residues. V shed 4 bases, J shed 7 bases, and the junction held 7 bases outside the gene matches. Germline lookup yields CDR1 SGDLS and CDR2 YYNGEE. The CDR3 DNA sequence: TGTGCCAGCAGCCTAACTGGGGGGGGCGGGGAGCTGTTTTTT. It yields the protein CASSLTGGGGELFF. The full variable domain, completed using reference TRBV9 and TRBJ2-2, is DSGVTQTPKHLITATGQRVTLRCSPRSGDLSVYWYQQSLDQGLQFLIQYYNGEERAKGNILERFSAQQFPDLHSELNLSSLELGDSALYFCASSLTGGGGELFFGEGSRLTVL.

The chain has TRBV27 and TRBJ2-7, with 7 positions matching TRBD2. From germline, CDR1 is MNHEY and CDR2 SMNVEV (reference sequence). This CDR3 has 13 residues. V was pared by 0 bases and J by 10 bases, with 6 bases of the junction left unmatched. This chain's CDR3 is CASSLSPGGIQYF. CDR3 nucleotide sequence: TGTGCCAGCAGTTTATCGCCGGGAGGAATACAGTACTTC.

This clone was seen a few times. This chain uses TRBV10-2 with TRBJ1-1; 9 positions match TRBD1. Germline values: CDR1 WSHSY, CDR2 SAAADI. The V and J ends lost 6 bases and 5 bases, in that order; junction bases with no gene match: 4. The CDR3 runs 13 residues. CDR3 in amino acids: CASSDRGITEAFF. CDR3 sequence (DNA): TGCGCCAGCAGCGACAGGGGGATTACTGAAGCTTTCTTT.

The V gene is TRBV2, the J gene TRBJ1-4; TRBD1 aligns across 7 bases. Germline V lookup: CDR1 SNHLY, CDR2 FYNNEI. Trimming took 9 bases from V and 6 from J; bases not matched to a gene: 7. This CDR3 is 13 amino acids long. The CDR3 is CASTDRTDEKLFF. The CDR3 DNA follows: TGTGCCAGTACGGACAGGACGGATGAAAAACTGTTTTTT.

The chain has TRBV5-1 and TRBJ2-2; TRBD1 agrees at 7 bases. This CDR3 contains 16 residues. The V gene end was trimmed by 3 bases and the J gene end by 4 bases; junction bases not matched to a gene: 9. CDR1 is SGHRS, CDR2 YFSETQ, per germline. The CDR3 region is CASSSGQELVTGELFF. The DNA for the CDR3 is TGCGCCAGCAGCTCCGGACAGGAGTTGGTCACCGGGGAGCTGTTTTTT.

This clone came up a few times. The gene calls are TRBV10-3 and TRBJ1-2; no reliable D call. Germline CDR1 and CDR2: ENHRY and SYGVKD. This CDR3 is built from 13 residues. V lost 1 base and J 4 bases, leaving 7 bases between the germline ends. DNA for the CDR3: TGTGCCATCAGTGAGTTACGACTCTATGGCTACACCTTC. This encodes CAISELRLYGYTF.

This clone was seen a handful of times. This rearrangement joins TRBV7-8 to TRBJ2-1, with 10 bases identical to TRBD2. V was pared by 4 bases and J by 5 bases, with 8 bases of the junction left unmatched. Germline V gene lookup returns CDR1 SGHVS and CDR2 FQNEAQ. The length of the CDR3 is 16 residues. The CDR3 nucleotides read TGTGCCAGCAGCTCAGGGCGGCTAGCGGGAGACAATGAGCAGTTCTTC. Residues: CASSSGRLAGDNEQFF. The entire variable domain, with the rest obtained from reference TRBV7-8 and TRBJ2-1, is as follows: GAGVSQSPRYKVAKRGQDVALRCDPISGHVSLFWYQQALGQGPEFLTYFQNEAQLDKSGLPSDRFFAERPEGSVSTLKIQRTQQEDSAVYLCASSSGRLAGDNEQFFGPGTRLTVL.

The V and J genes are TRBV4-1 and TRBJ2-2; no reliable D call. V was shortened by 2 bases and J by 0 bases, with 7 bases between the two germline ends. Germline V gene data show CDR1 as MGHRA and CDR2 as YSYEKL. This CDR3 region has 15 residues. As DNA, the CDR3 is TGCGCCAGCAGCCAACGAAGCGCGAACACCGGGGAGCTGTTTTTT. The encoded protein is CASSQRSANTGELFF.

This clone was detected only a few times. The chain links TRBV27 to TRBJ2-7; possibly TRBD1 for D (5 bases). Trimming took 6 bases from V and 2 from J, leaving 20 bases between them. The CDR3 runs to 16 residues. Germline V gene sequence: CDR1 MNHEY, CDR2 SMNVEV (reference sequence). Written as DNA, the CDR3 is TGTGCCAGCAGCCATTTCCAGGGCGGCGCCGCCTACGAGCAGTACTTC. It encodes CASSHFQGGAAYEQYF.

The V gene is TRBV5-1, the J gene TRBJ1-3; no firm D call. The CDR3 consists of 14 residues. Germline loops: CDR1 SGHRS, CDR2 YFSETQ. With 4 bases removed from V and 4 bases from J, the gap between germline ends came to 12 bases. DNA for the CDR3: TGCGCCAGCAGCGTGGGTGTCCGGGGAAACACCATATATTTT. Encoded protein: CASSVGVRGNTIYF.

The table lists this clone with a count of one. V usage is TRBV11-2 and J usage is TRBJ2-2; 12 bases are shared with TRBD1. V shed 7 bases and J 4 bases; nucleotides not matched to a gene: 13. The CDR3 sequence is 18 residues long. From germline, CDR1 is SGHAT and CDR2 FQNNGV. The CDR3 DNA is TGTGCCAGCACCGGGGGGACAGGGGGCTTCGTTGGCACCGGGGAGCTGTTTTTT. As protein: CASTGGTGGFVGTGELFF.

This clone was seen a handful of times. The CDR3 DNA reads TGTGCCAGCAGTCTTCACAGCTACGAGCAGTACTTC. It yields the protein CASSLHSYEQYF. The chain combines TRBV6-6 with TRBJ2-7, with D unclear. The length of the CDR3 is 12 residues. Germline V lookup: CDR1 MNHNY, CDR2 SVGAGI (reference sequence). Trimming shortened V by 5 bases and J by 3 bases, and 8 bases separated the two germline ends.

This chain connects TRBV9 to TRBJ2-5, with 10 bases fitting TRBD2. The CDR3 is made up of 17 amino acids. Trimming at V came to 0 bases and at J to 2 bases, leaving 7 bases not matched to a gene. The V gene's germline CDR1 is SGDLS and CDR2 YYNGEE. In nucleotides, the CDR3 is TGTGCCAGCAGCGTAGCCACTAGCGGGATGGGACAAGAGACCCAGTACTTC. This codes for CASSVATSGMGQETQYF. The variable domain in full, with the rest retrieved from reference TRBV9 and TRBJ2-5, is DSGVTQTPKHLITATGQRVTLRCSPRSGDLSVYWYQQSLDQGLQFLIQYYNGEERAKGNILERFSAQQFPDLHSELNLSSLELGDSALYFCASSVATSGMGQETQYFGPGTRLLVL.

This clone was detected a few times. The chain links TRBV18 to TRBJ1-4; no clear D gene. Germline lookup yields CDR1 KGHSH and CDR2 LQKENI. Trimming pared 4 bases from V and 5 bases from J, leaving 23 bases between. The length of the CDR3 is 18 residues. The CDR3 protein is CASSRREADGLPNEKLFF. The CDR3 DNA reads TGTGCCAGCTCACGGAGGGAGGCTGATGGGCTCCCAAATGAAAAACTGTTTTTT.

This clone has only a few counts. The chain combines TRBV20-1 with TRBJ2-5; the D is unclear. Germline CDR1 is DFQATT and CDR2 is SNEGSKA (reference sequence). V was trimmed by 7 bases and J by 5 bases, leaving 8 bases between them. This CDR3 is built from 10 residues. This CDR3 is CSGVFETQYF. CDR3 DNA: TGCAGTGGAGTATTCGAGACCCAGTACTTC.

The chain carries TRBV28 and TRBJ1-4, with D possibly being TRBD1 (6 bases). Looked up from germline, CDR1 is MDHEN and CDR2 is SYDVKM. V dropped 5 bases and J dropped 3 bases, with 25 bases sitting between them. The CDR3 runs 19 residues. The CDR3 sequence is CASSSPQGRERIPNEKLFF. The CDR3 nucleotides read TGTGCCAGCAGTAGCCCCCAGGGGCGCGAAAGAATTCCTAATGAAAAACTGTTTTTT.

This clone was observed a few times. This chain links TRBV28 with TRBJ2-1; D gene uncertain. The V gene's germline CDR1 is MDHEN and CDR2 SYDVKM. CDR3 size: 13 residues. V was cut by 3 bases and J by 4 bases, with 7 bases left in between. CDR3 region: CASSFGQYNEQFF. CDR3 in DNA: TGTGCCAGCAGTTTTGGTCAGTACAATGAGCAGTTCTTC.

This clone was seen a few times. The V call is TRBV6-5, the J call TRBJ2-2; the match to TRBD1 covers 10 bases. The CDR3 loop spans 16 amino acids. Trimming took 1 base from V and 3 from J; bases not matched to a gene: 2. The germline V gene has CDR1 MNHEY and CDR2 SVGAGI. The CDR3 is CASSYFGTGDTGELFF. CDR3 in DNA: TGTGCCAGCAGTTACTTCGGGACAGGGGACACCGGGGAGCTGTTTTTT.

The chain uses TRBV5-4 and TRBJ2-2; 9 nucleotides agree with TRBD1. The CDR3 extends over 15 amino acids. Germline lookup yields CDR1 SGHNT and CDR2 YYREEE (reference sequence). V was pared by 1 base and J by 6 bases, with 4 bases of the junction left unmatched. CDR3 coding DNA: TGTGCCAGCAGCTTGCCCGGGACAGGGCCCGGGGAGCTGTTTTTT. Its protein product is CASSLPGTGPGELFF.

This clone showed up just a few times. The genes are TRBV7-2 and TRBJ2-2; D gene ambiguous. Germline CDR1 is SGHTA and CDR2 is FQGNSA. CDR3 length: 15 residues. V dropped 4 bases and J dropped 0 bases, with 9 bases sitting between them. Here the CDR3 DNA reads TGTGCCAGCAGCTCGAGGCCGGCGAACACCGGGGAGCTGTTTTTT. It specifies CASSSRPANTGELFF.

The chain links TRBV5-4 to TRBJ2-5; 13 bases agree with TRBD2. This CDR3 is built from 16 residues. The V and J ends lost 4 bases and 1 base, in that order; junction bases with no gene match: 4. CDR1 and CDR2 from the germline V gene are SGHNT and YYREEE (reference sequence). CDR3 nucleotides: TGTGCCAGCAGCCTAGGGACTAGCGGGGTCCAAGAGACCCAGTACTTC. Translated, it gives CASSLGTSGVQETQYF.

This chain links TRBV6-5 with TRBJ2-3, with TRBD2 identical over 10 bases. The CDR3 is 15 residues long. The junction had 4 bases not matched to a gene; V was cut back by 6 bases and J by 1 base. Germline V gene data show CDR1 as MNHEY and CDR2 as SVGAGI. The chain's CDR3 is CASSQLAGRTDTQYF. The DNA of the CDR3 is TGTGCCAGCAGCCAACTAGCGGGACGCACAGATACGCAGTATTTT.

This clone was observed a handful of times. V usage is TRBV6-1 and J usage is TRBJ2-1; 7 nucleotides line up with TRBD2. The CDR3 runs to 14 residues. From germline, CDR1 is MNHNS and CDR2 SASEGT. V was pared by 5 bases and J by 7 bases, with 8 bases of the junction left unmatched. CDR3 in DNA: TGTGCCAGCAGTAGGTGGGGGGGTCGAAATGAGCAGTTCTTC. It is translated as CASSRWGGRNEQFF.

A few counts support this clone. The chain couples TRBV11-2 to TRBJ2-7; no reliable D call. Germline V gene sequence: CDR1 SGHAT, CDR2 FQNNGV. The CDR3 extends over 14 amino acids. The V gene lost 1 base and the J gene lost 3 bases, with 10 bases spanning the gap. The CDR3 sequence: CASSLGYAGYEQYF. CDR3 DNA: TGTGCCAGCAGCTTAGGATACGCCGGCTACGAGCAGTACTTC.

This chain uses TRBV7-2 with TRBJ1-3, with TRBD1 matching over 8 bases. The V segment lost 5 bases and the J segment 1 base; nucleotides outside the gene matches: 4. Germline CDR1 is SGHTA and CDR2 is FQGNSA. The CDR3 length is 15 residues. CDR3 coding DNA: TGTGCCAGCAGCGTGACAGGGGTGTCTGGAAACACCATATATTTT. Amino acid sequence: CASSVTGVSGNTIYF.

The chain recombines TRBV9 with TRBJ1-3, with unresolved D. Looked up from germline, CDR1 is SGDLS and CDR2 is YYNGEE. The CDR3 contains 15 residues. V lost 4 bases and J 0 bases, leaving 11 bases between the germline ends. The CDR3 here is CASSPGISSGNTIYF. Written as DNA, the CDR3 is TGTGCCAGCAGCCCGGGTATCTCCTCTGGAAACACCATATATTTT. Combining the CDR3 with reference TRBV9 and TRBJ1-3 gives the whole variable domain DSGVTQTPKHLITATGQRVTLRCSPRSGDLSVYWYQQSLDQGLQFLIQYYNGEERAKGNILERFSAQQFPDLHSELNLSSLELGDSALYFCASSPGISSGNTIYFGEGSWLTVV.

The rearrangement links TRBV23-1 to TRBJ1-3, with a tentative D call TRBD1 (5 bases). TRBV23-1 falls under the ORF class, with uncertain function. This CDR3 is built from 16 residues. Deletions cut 0 bases from V and 0 bases from J, with 9 bases between. The CDR3 region is CASSQSNRRSGNTIYF. The CDR3 nucleotides are TGCGCCAGCAGTCAATCGAACAGGCGCTCTGGAAACACCATATATTTT.

The chain has TRBV7-3 and TRBJ1-1, with a possible D match to TRBD1 (6 bases). Germline V lookup: CDR1 SGHTA, CDR2 FQGTGA. The V and J ends lost 4 bases and 3 bases respectively, with 9 bases between them. CDR3 length: 13 amino acids. This CDR3 reads CASSSRTDTEAFF. Written as DNA, the CDR3 is TGTGCCAGCAGCTCCAGGACAGACACTGAAGCTTTCTTT.

The chain joins TRBV6-5 to TRBJ2-3, with D perhaps TRBD2 (5 bases). Germline CDR1 MNHEY, CDR2 SVGAGI. V shed 6 bases and J shed 0 bases, with 13 bases lying between them. The CDR3 is 15 residues long. The CDR3 region has the DNA TGTGCCAGCAGCCGCCAAGGACTTAGCACAGATACGCAGTATTTT. It encodes CASSRQGLSTDTQYF.